Each of the 5 T cell receptor beta chains below was sequenced from the same sample in a study of CD8 T cells in ankylosing spondylitis. A single record per CDR3 protein comes from TCRdb applying MiXCR to the 5' RACE reads. The repertoire includes more than 250,000 distinct CDR3 sequences, roughly 12% of them detected once, and around 10% sits in the top ten. The sequencing sample was made of blood, either unsorted or a sorted T cell fraction (not recorded which). These receptor sequences come from a female donor with ankylosing spondylitis or in good health (not recorded which).

The chain employs TRBV11-2 and TRBJ1-5; 9 bases map to TRBD1. The germline V gene encodes CDR1 SGHAT and CDR2 FQNNGV. The CDR3 consists of 14 residues. V shed 5 bases and J 10 bases; nucleotides not matched to a gene: 9. This CDR3 reads CASSVGTGKYPQHF. CDR3 nucleotides: TGTGCCAGCAGCGTCGGGACAGGGAAATATCCCCAGCATTTT.

There are many counts of this clonotype. The V gene is TRBV12-3 or TRBV12-4, the J gene TRBJ1-1; no clear D. The CDR3 sequence is 10 residues long. The V end lost 3 bases, the J end lost 10 bases, and 6 bases lay between the germline ends. CDR3 nucleotide sequence: TGTGCCAGCAGTTTTTCGCGAGCTTTCTTT. Translated: CASSFSRAFF.

This clonotype was counted at least ten times. This chain joins TRBV7-3 and TRBJ2-2; no clear D gene. This CDR3 comprises 15 residues. Germline V CDR1 and CDR2: SGHTA, FQGTGA. V lost 3 bases and J 5 bases, leaving 13 bases between the germline ends. The CDR3 here is CASSLFGGRTGELFF. The CDR3 region has the DNA TGTGCCAGCAGCTTGTTCGGTGGAAGGACCGGGGAGCTGTTTTTT.

This clonotype was detected many times. The chain employs TRBV5-6 and TRBJ2-5; the D gene is possibly TRBD2 (6 bases). V lost 0 bases, J lost 3 bases, and 15 bases lay in between. There are 16 residues in the CDR3. Germline lookup yields CDR1 SGHDT and CDR2 YYEEEE. This CDR3 reads CASSLAVSGGKETQYF. The CDR3, as DNA: TGTGCCAGCAGCTTGGCCGTTAGCGGAGGGAAAGAGACCCAGTACTTC.

A remark on this clonotype: A clone one base away is much larger, so this may be a read error. The gene calls are TRBV29-1 and TRBJ1-4; D may be TRBD1 (5 bases). Looked up from germline, CDR1 is SQVTM and CDR2 is ANQGSEA. This CDR3 is built from 14 residues. The CDR3 region has the DNA TGCAGCGTTGCCGCGGTGGGGGTTAATGACAAACTGTTTTTT. It specifies CSVAAVGVNDKLFF.